This T cell receptor (beta chain) originates from a study of T cell responses to AZD1222 COVID-19 vaccine (dated by TCRdb to the early 2020s). Broadly, across the study: Because spike-specific TCR depth and breadth did not differ between the two schedules, AZD1222 recipients who got a second dose at roughly 4 weeks were pooled with those who got a second dose at roughly 12 weeks. TCR sequencing was performed for 230 to 250 trial participants, of whom around 200 were given two doses of AZD1222 and 26 were given two doses of MenACWY control vaccine. Enrollment into the trials was organized by age into subgroups of 18-55, 56-69 and 70-plus years, and those subgroups contained approximately 150, 30 and 60 TCR-sequenced participants, respectively.

V gives up 4 bases and J gives up 6 bases, and the segment between their germline ends measures 16 bases. Taken from cysteine to phenylalanine, the CDR3 has 15 residues. Only the CDR3 portion is preserved as DNA: 45 bases, with reading frame beginning at the first base. According to the germline V gene (reference sequence), CDR1 reads LNHDA and CDR2 reads SQIVND. What the time point label conveys for this sample: baseline before first vaccination. The vaccinee samples were drawn from two UK trials, COV001 and COV002, one of which was a single-blind randomized controlled phase 2/3 trial testing AZD1222 (ChAdOx1 nCoV-19) in healthy adults. For TCRbeta chain sequencing, PBMC samples from trial participants were taken at day 0 and at day 28 after the second dose. Overall study outcomes, separate from this receptor: Epitopes outside the regions mutated in the B.1.351 and B.1.1.7 variants were reportedly recognized by nearly half of the unique spike-specific TCRs. CD4 TCRs associated with the vaccine covered the entire spike protein, and the dominant responses were in regions 160-218 and 743-854. In the small 56-69-year group, the increase in depth fell short of significance, most likely because of low power. After two AZD1222 doses, both the breadth and the depth of spike-specific TCRs were significantly higher than at day 0 and than in MenACWY recipients. Only five or six AZD1222 recipients were SARS-CoV-2 seropositive at baseline, limiting conclusions about previously exposed vaccinees. Because no day 14 peak-response samples were available, the repertoires could be characterized only after the peak T cell response. Participants were mostly white British, with more females than males. The authors suggested clonal diversity may have been underestimated.

The CDR3 regions of human TCRbeta chains were analyzed by immunosequencing. On the study's bioinformatics: Repertoire TCRs were matched against a reference library of SARS-CoV-2-specific TCRs generated with the MIRA antigen-specificity platform. Breadth meant the fraction of unique TCRs that were SARS-CoV-2-associated, whereas depth meant the fraction of total T cells that were SARS-CoV-2-associated. Each spike-specific TCR was assigned to its reactive spike region and to a CD4 or CD8 class using the MIRA data. Log10-transformed breadth and depth values were compared by one-way ANOVA with Sidak's multiple comparisons tests. Entries here come from immuneACCESS through TCRdb and include only in-frame sequences with V and J called. Some clones fail to appear in such tables; in the studies checked, an unresolved V gene covers under half of the shortfall, and the cause of the remainder is unknown. The V and J calls and clone size are taken from that table; D and trimming were inferred from the DNA. This sample lists about 150,000 clones; 88% were detected once. The ten biggest clones cover 2% to 2.5% of the sample.

Points on this clone: Its antigen remains unidentified. One base away there is no much larger clone; base qualities are not given.

This material consisted of peripheral blood, taken on day 0 of AZD1222 vaccination. This TCR came from an adult in good health. The chain is encoded by TRBV19 joined to TRBJ1-5; TRBD1 is perhaps the D gene, given 5 matching bases. The DNA sequence is as follows: TGTGCCAGTAGTACCTTGGGAATAGGGGCTCAGCCCCAGCATTTT. Its translation is CASSTLGIGAQPQHF.